This entry features one TCR beta chain sequence. In its sample, this clone was seen a few times. Its antigen is currently not known. No much larger clone is present one base from it, and per-base qualities are unavailable. In total, roughly 670 healthy bone marrow donors made up the cohort. At the time of sampling, all cohort members were nominally healthy, though unrecorded immune exposures were likely present. The donor tested CMV seropositive and was one of the 289 seropositive cohort members. Each donor provided a peripheral blood sample, and peripheral blood mononuclear cells were used for TCR beta sequencing. The Qiagen DNeasy Blood Extraction Kit was used to extract genomic DNA from the blood cell samples. To prepare the library, the immunoSEQ multiplex PCR assay was applied. For the multiplex PCR, a mixture combining 60 forward primers for TCR Vbeta segments and 13 reverse primers for TCR Jbeta segments was used. A multiplex PCR assay on genomic DNA amplified the CDR3 region of rearranged TCR beta genes. The amplified TCR beta libraries were sequenced on the Illumina HiSeq System as 87-base-pair reads. In the paper's pipeline: A later analysis tallied 75 million to 95 million unique TCR beta chains across the 666 repertoires, and some 10 million of those chains were shared by two or more donors. Raw reads were error-corrected and collapsed into unique sequences with a nearest-neighbor algorithm that merged closely related sequences to remove PCR and sequencing errors. To assign V, D and J gene segments, CDR3 sequences were aligned to IMGT reference sequences. For a sequence to be retained, a match of at least six nucleotides was required to both a V gene segment and a J gene segment. A rearrangement was called productive if the CDR3 had no stop codons and remained in frame with V and J, and every other rearrangement was called non-productive. Following IMGT convention, CDR3 was defined as the stretch from the second conserved V-encoded cysteine up to the conserved J-encoded phenylalanine. Sequences without an unambiguous match to a single V gene segment were excluded from the earlier analysis of several hundred of the donors. An earlier analysis of over 450 of the donors classified V segments as functional when productive rearrangements were above 56.7% and as segregating when the standard deviation between donors was above 5%. To diagnose cytomegalovirus status from the catalog of TCR beta chain sequences, a statistical classification framework was built. V and J gene assignment, in a later analysis, came from comparing TCR nucleotide sequences with IMGT/GENE-DB human TR gene sequences. Using the TCRdist pipeline, a later analysis assigned CDR3 sequences along with most-parsimonious VDJ recombination scenarios. A later analysis defined each TCR beta chain by its CDR3 amino acid sequence plus V-gene family, and excluded reads lacking a unique V-gene family. As a way to deal with suspected cross-contamination and a sequencing artifact, a later analysis dropped 500 to 700 nucleotide sequences that were highly shared and had low generation probability. A later analysis calculated a clonal expansion index for each public chain from normalized within-repertoire ranks of inferred template counts. Generation probabilities in a later analysis came from a VDJ recombination model fitted to out-of-frame rearrangements, and those results were checked against IGoR. Hypergeometric tests were used in a later analysis to score TCR-TCR, TCR-HLA and TCR-CMV co-occurrence, with a repertoire-size bias correction applied to the TCR pairs. In a later analysis, false discovery rates were estimated by permuting HLA or CMV assignments 20 times. In a later analysis, co-occurring TCRs were grouped with DBSCAN, and TCRdist sequence similarity was added when clustering was performed within HLA-allele-positive subsets. Co-occurrence clustering excluded repertoires with fewer than 30,000 or more than 120,000 public chains, plus five with anomalous nucleotide sharing. TCRdb obtained this table from immuneACCESS and retained in-frame rearrangements with V and J assigned. These tables miss some clones; where compared with another copy, unresolved V genes account for less than half of the shortfall, and the remainder is unexplained. D and trimming were read from the DNA, whereas the V and J calls and clone size are those reported in that table. The sample table holds 63,000 or so clones, of which approximately 74% were seen once. The top ten clonotypes cover 22% of the sample.

This record comes from a study of cytomegalovirus exposure and HLA in healthy donors (dated 2017 in TCRdb). Concerning the study at large: According to an earlier analysis of 587 of the donors, about 179 million T cells yielded 120 million or so unique TCR beta sequences and less than 300 Gb of sequence data. About 300 gigabases of sequencing data and around 90 million unique TCR sequences made up an early release that covered over 550 HLA-typed donors. Of the roughly 400 genotyped donors, 81% fell in the genetic ancestry cluster associated with self-reported Caucasian donors. The aim of the study was to test whether cataloging public T cell receptors could identify signatures of past pathogen exposure. The T cell repertoires of about 700 subjects were profiled by immunosequencing and related to cytomegalovirus serostatus. Along with the roughly 700-subject first cohort, a separate validation cohort of about 110 different subjects was used. To predict cytomegalovirus infection status, the study combined high-throughput TCR immunosequencing, statistical association of individual TCRs with disease status, and machine learning. In a later analysis, previously published TCR beta repertoires from 550 to 750 donors were re-analyzed and high-resolution HLA genotyping was added so that TCR occurrence patterns could be studied. Rather than drawing on any new phenotypic data, the later analysis identified candidate immune exposures from TCR beta sequences and the way those sequences occurred across donors. An earlier analysis of 587 of the donors used high-throughput TCR beta sequencing to judge whether each TCR beta V gene segment behaved as functional or pseudogenic. Donor age, sex, ethnicity and CMV serostatus were compiled alongside the repertoire data. Genome-wide SNP genotypes for about three fifths of the roughly 700 donors were used in a later genetic analysis, which treated that subset as a discovery cohort. All discovery cohort repertoires had been generated using a single sequencing platform. Both class I and class II loci were covered by HLA typing, at four-digit resolution. The number of typed donors differed by locus: 629-630 for A, B, C, DRB1 and DQB1; about 520 for DQA1; around 610 for DPA1; and some 450 for DPB1. Because of strong linkage in the cohort, a few DR-DQ haplotypes were treated as single units for association and clustering. On average, roughly 250,000 unique TCR beta nucleotide sequences were sequenced per donor among more than 350 genotyped donors of the cohort, with roughly a sixth of those sequences being non-productive.

Here is what the overall study found, with its caveats: In an earlier analysis of approximately 590 of the donors, most TCR beta V segments appeared in productive rearrangements about 87% or about 30% of the time, broadly matching IMGT annotations. A total of fewer than 200 TCR beta chains were listed by the study as associated with cytomegalovirus. In a later analysis, the rate of TCR association differed among HLA loci, with DRB1 alleles having the most associated TCRs and HLA-C alleles having the fewest. In a later genetic analysis, fewer N-insertions in productive TCRs were reported among donors in an Asian-associated ancestry cluster than the roughly 640-donor mean. CMV serostatus was the only immune exposure information available for the cohort. Three of the identified cytomegalovirus-associated TCR beta chains were confirmed in vitro to be specific for cytomegalovirus antigens. A further reported finding was that TCR beta sequences accurately predicted the HLA-A and HLA-B alleles for most subjects in the first cohort. The classifier was reported to diagnose cytomegalovirus status with high specificity and sensitivity in both the original and validation cohorts. Linkage disequilibrium might explain the correlated functional status among segregating V segments, but an unknown experimental factor could not be ruled out. At a false discovery rate of 0.05, a later analysis linked under 20,000 TCR beta sequences to specific HLA alleles. Most CMV-associated TCR beta chains appeared to be HLA-restricted in a later analysis, and the HLA associations seemed to be driven largely by CMV exposure. A later analysis reported that several top co-occurrence clusters appeared linked to parvovirus B19, influenza, CMV and Epstein-Barr virus. The presence/absence analyses assumed that sequencing depth was roughly uniform across donors, and that assumption may not be true. In a later analysis, HLA-associated TCR beta chains were found to be more clonally expanded and to have lower generation probabilities than equally common non-associated chains. The earlier analysis of a few hundred of the donors excluded roughly 17 rarely observed V segments, including chromosome 9 orphons, because counts were too low. When HLA alleles, especially DR and DQ, strongly co-occurred, attributing TCR associations to individual alleles was difficult. According to the authors, the approach could potentially be generalized to other disease states and immunological phenotypes. Only TCR beta chains were sequenced in this cohort, and the absence of alpha or paired-chain data limited detectable features. V-gene and J-gene trimming of TCR beta chains was associated with a missense DCLRE1C variant in a later genetic analysis, and the association was replicated in an independent cohort. A cluster of highly shared sequence variants was judged likely to be a technical artifact of the sequencing pipeline. Across donors, most TCR sequences were observed very rarely, whereas some public TCRs were present in many individuals. Because HLA typing was missing for some donors at each locus, association tests included only the typed subset. Some IMGT-functional V segments, including TRBV6-2 and TRBV6-3, could not be distinguished by the 87-base-pair reads and were therefore excluded.

V is trimmed back by 5 bases and J by 4 bases, and the junction contains 3 bases that no gene match accounts for. Looking up the germline V gene yields CDR1 SNHLY and CDR2 FYNNEI. Taken from cysteine to phenylalanine, the CDR3 has 14 residues. The DNA shown is the 42-base CDR3, in frame from base 1. Sample: PBMCs. The chain is encoded by TRBV2 joined to TRBJ1-5; TRBD1 fits 9 bases in the junction. This receptor was taken from a woman in her thirties in good health and CMV-seropositive. The CDR3 protein is CASSTGQGNQPQHF. The nucleotide sequence is TGTGCCAGCAGTACGGGACAGGGAAATCAGCCCCAGCATTTT.